The present T cell receptor (beta chain) was sequenced within a study of T-cell memory formation after mild COVID-19. Study at large: The two donors had largely donor-specific TCR clusters. Overall study findings and caveats: Chiefly within CM and EM were the contracting CD4+ clones; CD8+ ones were within EMRA. Some SARS-CoV-2-responding clones were already detected in memory before infection.

In the case of this clonotype: The antigen is not known.

Barcoded TCR alpha and TCR beta cDNA libraries with UMIs came from 5'RACE using constant-segment primers. Via MiXCR, TCRdb re-called the 5' RACE reads, giving one row per CDR3 protein. This sample yields about 290,000 distinct CDR3 sequences, of which about a sixth are seen a single time; 22% belongs to the top ten. The V end was cut by 0 bases, the J end by 6 bases, with 12 bases between. This CDR3 is 15 amino acids long. Per germline, CDR1 SGHVS and CDR2 FNYEAQ. The gene calls are TRBV7-6 and TRBJ1-5; D unclear. This sequence originates from a young man who had mild COVID-19 (a few samples of this study predate the infection). Cell type and time point are not known. The sequenced sample was PBMCs or a T cell subset sorted from them (not recorded which). DNA of the CDR3: TGTGCCAGCAGCTTAGCGTCGGGATGGAGTCAGCCCCAGCATTTT. This encodes CASSLASGWSQPQHF.